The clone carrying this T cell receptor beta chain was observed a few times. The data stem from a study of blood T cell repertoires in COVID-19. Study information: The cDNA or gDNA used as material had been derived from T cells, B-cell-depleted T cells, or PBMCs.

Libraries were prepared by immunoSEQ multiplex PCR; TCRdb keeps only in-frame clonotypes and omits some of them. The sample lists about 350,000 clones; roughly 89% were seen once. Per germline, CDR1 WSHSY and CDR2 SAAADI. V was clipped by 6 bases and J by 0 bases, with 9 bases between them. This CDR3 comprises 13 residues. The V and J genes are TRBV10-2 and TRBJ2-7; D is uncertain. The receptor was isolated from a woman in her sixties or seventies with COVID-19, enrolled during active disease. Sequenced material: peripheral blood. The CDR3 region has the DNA TGCGCCAGCAGAAAAGTCAGCTCCTACGAGCAGTACTTC. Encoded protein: CASRKVSSYEQYF.